This T cell receptor (beta chain) derives from a study of blood T cell repertoires in COVID-19. Across the study: The United States, Italy and Spain were the sources of the acute and convalescent COVID-19 samples.

The germline V and J ends were trimmed by 2 bases and 0 bases, with 11 bases remaining between them. CDR3 length: 15 residues. Germline V gives CDR1 KGHSH, CDR2 LQKENI. Repertoires were generated with immunoSEQ multiplex PCR, while TCRdb's copy carries only in-frame clones and drops some. The sample holds approximately 90,000 clones; around 90% are singletons and the top ten take more than 5%. The TCR comes from a man in his 60s with COVID-19, enrolled during active disease. The sequenced material came from peripheral blood. V is TRBV18 and J is TRBJ2-7; D gene unclear. CDR3 sequence: CASSPSGSSSYEQYF. The CDR3 DNA reads TGTGCCAGCTCACCATCAGGCTCGAGCTCCTACGAGCAGTACTTC.